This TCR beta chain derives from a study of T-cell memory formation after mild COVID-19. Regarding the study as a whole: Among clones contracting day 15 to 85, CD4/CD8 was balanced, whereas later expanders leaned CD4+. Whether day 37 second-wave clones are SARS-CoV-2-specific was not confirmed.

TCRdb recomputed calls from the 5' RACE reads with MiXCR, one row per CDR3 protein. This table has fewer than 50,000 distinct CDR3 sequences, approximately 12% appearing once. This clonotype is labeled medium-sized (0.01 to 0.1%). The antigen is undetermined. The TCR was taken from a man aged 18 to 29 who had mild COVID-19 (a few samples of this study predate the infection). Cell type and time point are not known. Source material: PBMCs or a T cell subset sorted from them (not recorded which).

For the CDR3, the DNA is TGCAGCGTTGAAGGGGGCACCGGGGAGCTGTTTTTT. Amino acids: CSVEGGTGELFF. The V gene is TRBV29-1, the J gene TRBJ2-2; D gene ambiguous. CDR1 SQVTM and CDR2 ANQGSEA come from the germline V gene. V gave up 1 base and J gave up 4 bases, with 4 bases separating them. The CDR3 length is 12 residues.